This T cell receptor (beta chain) is drawn from a study of blood T cells in healthy people across ages. Study as a whole: Template switching picked up about one barcoded beta molecule for each two T cells. Study-level findings and limits: With donor CMV status unknown, expanded clonotype changes were possibly confounded. Correlation between TCR beta diversity and naive T cell percentage was strong.

With regard to this clonotype: Its cognate antigen is unknown.

For the second PCR, which ran for roughly 7 to 11 cycles, a sample-barcoded 5' primer and a J-beta primer mix were used. Each cDNA molecule was tagged by a template-switch adaptor with 12 random nucleotides. TCRdb fed the 5' RACE reads into MiXCR, producing one record per CDR3 protein. The sample yields approximately 400,000 distinct CDR3 sequences, 45% to 60% seen once. The receptor's source is a man aged 55-75 years in good health. Material for sequencing was blood.

The CDR3 here is CASGTGDSYEQYF. DNA of the CDR3: TGTGCCAGCGGGACAGGTGACTCCTACGAGCAGTACTTC. The chain is built from TRBV6-2 or TRBV6-3 and TRBJ2-7, with 8 bases fitting TRBD1. The CDR3 has 13 residues. V shed 8 bases, J shed 0 bases, and the junction held 3 bases outside the gene matches. Germline V gives CDR1 MNHEY, CDR2 SVGEGT.